The 31 T cell receptor beta chains below come from one sample, sequenced in a study of T cell changes during pregnancy in multiple sclerosis. The protocol was immunoSEQ multiplex PCR, while the TCRdb copy is restricted to in-frame clones and leaves out a portion. Of 45,000 to 70,000 clones in the sample, approximately 92% were seen once. This specimen was CD4+ T cells from peripheral blood mononuclear cells, taken after pregnancy. These receptors all stem from a female donor with multiple sclerosis, enrolled in a pregnancy study.

This rearrangement joins TRBV7-3 to TRBJ2-3; 9 nucleotides agree with TRBD2. Germline V gene lookup returns CDR1 SGHTA and CDR2 FQGTGA. V shed 3 bases, J shed 4 bases, and the junction held 8 bases outside the gene matches. The CDR3 has 16 amino acids. This chain's CDR3 is CASSLAAGGPSDTQYF. The CDR3 nucleotides are TGTGCCAGCAGCTTGGCGGCGGGGGGGCCATCAGATACGCAGTATTTT.

The rearrangement joins TRBV7-2 to TRBJ1-5; D is possibly TRBD1 (5 bases). There are 14 residues in the CDR3. The germline gives CDR1 SGHTA, CDR2 FQGNSA. Trimming removed 5 bases from V and 4 bases from J, with 12 bases in between. The CDR3 DNA reads as TGTGCCAGCAGCCCGGGACGGGGGAATCAGCCCCAGCATTTT. Amino acids: CASSPGRGNQPQHF.

This chain links TRBV5-1 with TRBJ2-3; 8 bases are shared with TRBD2. The CDR3 spans 14 residues. Germline values: CDR1 SGHRS, CDR2 YFSETQ. V was clipped by 0 bases and J by 6 bases; unmatched bases: 3. The CDR3 here is CASSLELAADTQYF. The DNA for the CDR3 is TGCGCCAGCAGCTTGGAACTAGCGGCCGATACGCAGTATTTT. The variable domain in full, completed from reference TRBV5-1 and TRBJ2-3, reads KAGVTQTPRYLIKTRGQQVTLSCSPISGHRSVSWYQQTPGQGLQFLFEYFSETQRNKGNFPGRFSGRQFSNSRSEMNVSTLELGDSALYLCASSLELAADTQYFGPGTRLTVL.

The chain employs TRBV7-3 and TRBJ1-2, with 7 nucleotides matching TRBD1. This CDR3 is built from 13 residues. Looked up from germline, CDR1 is SGHTA and CDR2 is FQGTGA. The J segment lost 8 bases and the V segment lost 2 bases, leaving 5 bases of the junction unmatched. CDR3: CASSLGQGGGYTF. CDR3 DNA sequence: TGTGCCAGCAGCTTAGGCCAGGGGGGCGGCTACACCTTC.

V usage is TRBV6-1 and J usage is TRBJ2-2; D gene unclear. This CDR3 contains 16 residues. Germline V gene data show CDR1 as MNHNS and CDR2 as SASEGT. The V end was cut by 2 bases, the J end by 1 base, with 11 bases between. In DNA, the CDR3 is TGTGCCAGCAGTGAAAGGTTAGCTCGGAACACCGGGGAGCTGTTTTTT. This gives the protein CASSERLARNTGELFF.

In its sample, this clone was seen once. The chain couples TRBV21-1 to TRBJ1-5; TRBD1, the table's D call, lacks a check against the DNA. TRBV21-1 is assigned pseudogene status. The CDR3 is made up of 15 amino acids. The CDR3 loop is CATSHGTGGNQPQHF. Here the CDR3 DNA reads TGTGCCACCTCCCATGGGACAGGGGGTAATCAGCCCCAGCATTTT.

CDR3 DNA: TGTGCCAGCAGTTATTTGAGGTTTGATGGGCCCCAGCATTTT. This encodes CASSYLRFDGPQHF. The chain recombines TRBV6-5 with TRBJ1-5; D is unclear. The length of the CDR3 is 14 residues. The germline V gene encodes CDR1 MNHEY and CDR2 SVGAGI. V was cut by 3 bases and J by 9 bases, with 15 bases left in between.

This sequence joins TRBV19 and TRBJ1-2; 8 positions agree with TRBD1. CDR3 length: 13 amino acids. Germline V gives CDR1 LNHDA, CDR2 SQIVND (reference sequence). The V and J ends lost 5 bases and 8 bases, in that order; junction bases with no gene match: 7. DNA of the CDR3: TGTGCCAGTAGTGAAGGACAGGGCGAAGGCTACACCTTC. It encodes CASSEGQGEGYTF.

The chain links TRBV7-2 to TRBJ2-5; the match to TRBD2 covers 9 bases. V lost 5 bases and J lost 1; bases outside the gene matches: 5. CDR1 and CDR2 from the germline V gene are SGHTA and FQGNSA. The CDR3 totals 15 residues. CDR3 region: CASSVRLAVQETQYF. Here the CDR3 DNA reads TGTGCCAGCAGCGTCAGACTAGCGGTCCAAGAGACCCAGTACTTC.

The chain is built from TRBV18 and TRBJ1-3, with D hard to call. Germline V gives CDR1 KGHSH, CDR2 LQKENI. The CDR3 extends over 16 amino acids. V shed 3 bases and J shed 0 bases, with 12 bases lying between them. CDR3 DNA: TGTGCCAGCTCACCGGCGAGGAGTCACTCTGGAAACACCATATATTTT. As protein: CASSPARSHSGNTIYF.

The chain recombines TRBV10-3 with TRBJ2-7; D uncertain. Trimming took 2 bases from V and 1 from J, leaving 9 bases between them. The CDR3 length is 14 residues. Germline V lookup: CDR1 ENHRY, CDR2 SYGVKD. CDR3 nucleotides: TGTGCCATCAGTGAGCCTCCTATATCCTACGAGCAGTACTTC. Translated: CAISEPPISYEQYF.

The chain has TRBV6-6 and TRBJ2-3; no reliable D call. The V gene lost 1 base and the J gene lost 0 bases, with 5 bases spanning the gap. This CDR3 is 14 amino acids long. Germline CDR1 and CDR2: MNHNY and SVGAGI (reference sequence). The CDR3 region is CASSYFTSTDTQYF. CDR3 coding DNA: TGTGCCAGCAGTTACTTTACTAGCACAGATACGCAGTATTTT.

The chain couples TRBV13 to TRBJ2-2, with D possibly being TRBD2 (6 bases). Germline CDR1 is PRHDT and CDR2 is FYEKMQ (reference sequence). This CDR3 region has 17 residues. Trimming pared 3 bases from V and 6 bases from J, leaving 20 bases between. CDR3 loop: CASSLRGGTGGSGELFF. CDR3 coding DNA: TGTGCCAGCAGCTTGCGGGGCGGGACTGGAGGTTCCGGGGAGCTGTTTTTT.

This clone appeared once. J is TRBJ1-1 and V is TRBV5-6, with D possibly TRBD1 on 5 matching bases. The ends were cut back, 0 bases at V and 1 base at J, with 10 bases in the middle. The germline CDR1 and CDR2 sequences are SGHDT and YYEEEE. There are 15 residues in the CDR3. CDR3 DNA: TGTGCCAGCAGCTTGGCCGACAGAACGAACACTGAAGCTTTCTTT. The encoded protein is CASSLADRTNTEAFF.

The CDR3 is CASSLMDYQETQYF. The CDR3 DNA reads TGTGCCAGCAGCTTAATGGACTACCAAGAGACCCAGTACTTC. The V and J genes are TRBV7-9 and TRBJ2-5, with D maybe TRBD2 (5 bases). This CDR3 contains 14 residues. The germline V gene has CDR1 SEHNR and CDR2 FQNEAQ (reference sequence). With 2 bases removed from V and 0 bases from J, the gap between germline ends came to 7 bases.

The rearrangement links TRBV7-6 to TRBJ2-1; 7 bases fit TRBD2. The trim removed 5 bases at V and 7 bases at J, leaving 17 bases unmatched. Germline assignment: CDR1 SGHVS and CDR2 FNYEAQ. This CDR3 is 17 amino acids long. The CDR3 reads CASSPQWGGGTGNEQFF. The DNA of the CDR3 is TGTGCCAGCAGCCCCCAATGGGGCGGGGGTACTGGGAATGAGCAGTTCTTC.

The chain links TRBV7-7 to TRBJ2-5; TRBD2 agrees at 7 bases. Germline V CDR1 and CDR2: SSHAT, FNYEAQ (reference sequence). The CDR3 is 16 residues long. Trimming took 1 base from V and 2 from J; bases not matched to a gene: 7. CDR3 sequence (DNA): TGTGCCAGCAGCTTAGGGGGTAGCGGGCCTCAAGAGACCCAGTACTTC. It codes for CASSLGGSGPQETQYF.

This chain joins TRBV5-4 and TRBJ1-2; D remains ambiguous. Germline assignment: CDR1 SGHNT and CDR2 YYREEE (reference sequence). With 2 bases removed from V and 0 bases from J, the gap between germline ends came to 5 bases. The CDR3 runs to 13 residues. The CDR3: CASSFRANYGYTF. As DNA, the CDR3 is TGTGCCAGCAGCTTCCGAGCTAACTATGGCTACACCTTC.

The chain has TRBV2 and TRBJ1-5; a weak D match, TRBD1 (6 bases). Trimming took 6 bases from V and 7 from J, leaving 16 bases between them. The length of the CDR3 is 14 residues. Germline V lookup: CDR1 SNHLY, CDR2 FYNNEI. The CDR3 loop is CASSVGGRSQPQHF. CDR3 nucleotides: TGTGCCAGCAGCGTAGGGGGAAGGAGCCAGCCCCAGCATTTT.

This chain uses TRBV9 with TRBJ2-2; D may be TRBD1 (6 bases). The CDR3 length is 15 residues. CDR1 SGDLS and CDR2 YYNGEE come from the germline V gene. The V gene lost 6 bases and the J gene lost 4 bases, with 16 bases spanning the gap. For the CDR3, the DNA is TGTGCCAGCACCTCGTGGGGCAGGGGCACCGGGGAGCTGTTTTTT. This sequence encodes CASTSWGRGTGELFF. Combining the CDR3 with reference TRBV9 and TRBJ2-2 gives the whole variable domain DSGVTQTPKHLITATGQRVTLRCSPRSGDLSVYWYQQSLDQGLQFLIQYYNGEERAKGNILERFSAQQFPDLHSELNLSSLELGDSALYFCASTSWGRGTGELFFGEGSRLTVL.

The rearrangement uses TRBV14 and TRBJ2-1; TRBD1 is a possible D gene (5 bases). The CDR3 is made up of 18 amino acids. Germline V gene sequence: CDR1 SGHDN, CDR2 FVKESK. V lost 1 base and J 2 bases, leaving 18 bases between the germline ends. The CDR3 reads CASSQGGKGLGAYNEQFF. As DNA, the CDR3 is TGTGCCAGCAGCCAAGGAGGAAAGGGGCTAGGGGCCTACAATGAGCAGTTCTTC.

This chain joins TRBV18 and TRBJ1-1; 8 nucleotides match TRBD1. The CDR3 runs 16 residues. CDR1 is KGHSH, CDR2 LQKENI, per germline. The trim removed 4 bases at V and 5 bases at J, leaving 12 bases unmatched. The CDR3 DNA follows: TGTGCCAGCTCACTTGACAGGGGAAGTCGCGATACTGAAGCTTTCTTT. Its protein is CASSLDRGSRDTEAFF.

This clone was seen a single time. The chain uses TRBV14 and TRBJ2-2; maybe TRBD1 (6 bases). The ends were cut back, 5 bases at V and 2 bases at J, with 12 bases in the middle. This CDR3 spans 15 amino acids. Germline V CDR1 and CDR2: SGHDN, FVKESK. CDR3 region: CASSVNRVNTGELFF. The CDR3 DNA is TGTGCCAGCAGCGTCAACAGGGTAAACACCGGGGAGCTGTTTTTT.

The chain uses TRBV18 and TRBJ1-2; D perhaps matches TRBD1 (5 bases). The germline V gene encodes CDR1 KGHSH and CDR2 LQKENI. V was pared by 1 base and J by 4 bases, with 19 bases between. The CDR3 has 17 amino acids. Here the CDR3 reads CASSPRAAGPITYGYTF. CDR3 DNA: TGTGCCAGCTCACCACGCGCCGCAGGGCCGATAACCTATGGCTACACCTTC.

The chain joins TRBV4-3 to TRBJ2-1; D not certain. V was clipped by 0 bases and J by 10 bases, with 4 bases between them. Germline V gene data show CDR1 as LGHNA and CDR2 as YSLEER. This CDR3 spans 11 amino acids. The CDR3 protein is CASSQDMEQFF. In DNA, the CDR3 is TGCGCCAGCAGCCAAGACATGGAGCAGTTCTTC.

This clone was counted a single time. The gene calls are TRBV7-2 and TRBJ2-7; D gene unclear. The CDR3 runs to 13 residues. The germline V gene encodes CDR1 SGHTA and CDR2 FQGNSA. V was pared by 0 bases and J by 2 bases, with 5 bases between. In DNA, the CDR3 is TGTGCCAGCAGCTTAGCGGAGACCTACGAGCAGTACTTC. Its protein is CASSLAETYEQYF.

The chain recombines TRBV9 with TRBJ1-1; a possible D gene is TRBD1 (5 bases). Germline V gene data show CDR1 as SGDLS and CDR2 as YYNGEE. With 0 bases removed from V and 1 base from J, the gap between germline ends came to 16 bases. The CDR3 runs 17 residues. This CDR3 is CASSVATWGGSNTEAFF. CDR3 bases: TGTGCCAGCAGCGTAGCTACATGGGGGGGGTCGAACACTGAAGCTTTCTTT.

The V call is TRBV7-2, the J call TRBJ2-1; TRBD2 matches 7 bases. Germline V gives CDR1 SGHTA, CDR2 FQGNSA. V shed 3 bases and J 15 bases; nucleotides not matched to a gene: 8. This CDR3 contains 12 residues. CDR3 loop: CASSLGGNSLFF. CDR3 sequence (DNA): TGTGCCAGCAGCTTGGGAGGGAACTCCCTGTTCTTC. The whole variable domain, remainder taken from reference TRBV7-2 and TRBJ2-1, is GAGVSQSPSNKVTEKGKDVELRCDPISGHTALYWYRQSLGQGLEFLIYFQGNSAPDKSGLPSDRFSAERTGGSVSTLTIQRTQQEDSAVYLCASSLGGNSLFFGPGTRLTVL.

The rearrangement links TRBV5-1 to TRBJ2-1, with D tentatively TRBD1 (5 bases). Germline V gene lookup returns CDR1 SGHRS and CDR2 YFSETQ. The CDR3 extends over 16 amino acids. Trimming cost V 0 bases and J 8 bases, with 18 bases left between them. As DNA, the CDR3 is TGCGCCAGCAGCTTGGGGGTAGGGGCTCTAAGCGATGAGCAGTTCTTC. Residues: CASSLGVGALSDEQFF.

The rearrangement joins TRBV27 to TRBJ2-1, with TRBD2 identical over 8 bases. Germline assignment: CDR1 MNHEY and CDR2 SMNVEV (reference sequence). After removal of 0 bases from V and 1 base from J, the junction contained 2 bases not matched to a gene. The CDR3 runs to 16 residues. This CDR3 is CASSLSTSASYNEQFF. The DNA of the CDR3 is TGTGCCAGCAGTTTATCGACTAGCGCGTCCTACAATGAGCAGTTCTTC.

The genes are TRBV19 and TRBJ2-1, with 7 bases lining up with TRBD2. After removal of 4 bases from V and 1 base from J, the junction contained 7 bases not matched to a gene. Per germline, CDR1 LNHDA and CDR2 SQIVND (reference sequence). The CDR3 is 16 amino acids. This CDR3 is CASSRLAAVSYNEQFF. CDR3 DNA: TGTGCCAGTAGTAGACTAGCAGCGGTATCCTACAATGAGCAGTTCTTC.